This TCR beta chain was identified during a study of blood T cell repertoires in COVID-19. V shed 2 bases, J shed 6 bases, and the junction held 5 bases outside the gene matches. The CDR3 spans 15 residues. Germline CDR1 reads MNHNY; CDR2 reads SVGAGI (reference sequence). Repertoires were generated with immunoSEQ multiplex PCR, while TCRdb's copy carries only in-frame clones and drops some. The sample consists of tens of thousands of clones, 85% to 90% of them appearing once. This clonotype was sampled from a man in his 60s with acute or convalescent COVID-19. V usage is TRBV6-6 and J usage is TRBJ2-7; 12 nucleotides match TRBD1. The sequencing sample was made of peripheral blood. CDR3: CASSYPGQGASEQYF. As DNA, the CDR3 is TGTGCCAGCAGTTACCCGGGACAGGGGGCTAGCGAGCAGTACTTC.